This T cell receptor (beta chain) appears in the sequencing data of a study of blood T cells in healthy people across ages. Germline V CDR1 and CDR2: LGHDT, YNNKEL (reference sequence). The CDR3 extends over 15 amino acids. With 4 bases clipped from V and 3 bases from J, the junction kept 5 bases outside the gene matches. Concerning this clonotype: Its antigen remains unidentified.

The study's findings and limits: Estimates based on one million T cells were treated as lower bounds. Naive T cell percentage showed a strong correlation with TCR beta diversity. The long-lived group displayed more naive CD4+ cells, plus higher diversity, than the aged donors did.

The second PCR ran about 7 to 12 cycles with a sample-barcoded 5' primer and J-beta primers. A template-switch adaptor with 12 random nucleotides tagged each cDNA molecule. TCRdb analysed the 5' RACE reads with MiXCR anew, one entry per CDR3 protein. The profile shows about 670,000 distinct CDR3 sequences, 40% to 50% of them singletons. The sequence came from an elderly man in good health. Material: blood. V usage is TRBV3-1 and J usage is TRBJ2-7; the match to TRBD2 covers 11 bases. The CDR3 nucleotides are TGTGCCAGCAGCCCCTTTGGACTAGCGGGCTACGAGCAGTACTTC. Amino acids: CASSPFGLAGYEQYF.